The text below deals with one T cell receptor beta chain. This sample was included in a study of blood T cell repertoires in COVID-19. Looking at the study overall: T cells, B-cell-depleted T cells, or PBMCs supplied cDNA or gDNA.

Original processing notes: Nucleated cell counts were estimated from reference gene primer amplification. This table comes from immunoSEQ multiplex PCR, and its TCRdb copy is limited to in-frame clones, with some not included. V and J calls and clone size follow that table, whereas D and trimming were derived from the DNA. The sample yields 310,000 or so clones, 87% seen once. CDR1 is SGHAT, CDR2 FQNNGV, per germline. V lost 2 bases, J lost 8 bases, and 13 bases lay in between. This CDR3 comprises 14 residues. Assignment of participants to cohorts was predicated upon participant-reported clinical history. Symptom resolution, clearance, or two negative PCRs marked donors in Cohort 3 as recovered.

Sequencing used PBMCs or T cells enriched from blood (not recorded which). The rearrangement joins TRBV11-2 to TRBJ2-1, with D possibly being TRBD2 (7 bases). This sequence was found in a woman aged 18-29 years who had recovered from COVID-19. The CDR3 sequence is CASSLRGRAHEQFF. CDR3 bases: TGTGCCAGCAGCTTAAGGGGGAGGGCCCATGAGCAGTTCTTC.